The 24 T cell receptor beta chains listed next were all sequenced from one sample in a study of cytomegalovirus exposure and HLA in healthy donors. The PCR ran on 60 Vbeta and 13 Jbeta primers. Clones were sequenced by immunoSEQ multiplex PCR, and TCRdb holds only the in-frame ones, with some missing. This sample contains approximately 110,000 clones. The sample taken for sequencing was PBMCs. These receptors were obtained from a man under 40 in good health and CMV-seronegative.

The V gene is TRBV28, the J gene TRBJ2-7; tentatively, D is TRBD1 (5 bases). Trimming removed 4 bases from V and 3 bases from J, with 16 bases in between. This CDR3 region has 15 residues. Germline assignment: CDR1 MDHEN and CDR2 SYDVKM. The CDR3 sequence is CASSWQGIGVYEQYF. CDR3 bases: TGTGCCAGCAGTTGGCAGGGAATTGGTGTCTACGAGCAGTACTTC.

The genes are TRBV27 and TRBJ1-5, with 7 bases identical to TRBD1. This CDR3 has 13 residues. Trimming took 7 bases from V and 7 from J; bases not matched to a gene: 7. The V gene's germline CDR1 is MNHEY and CDR2 SMNVEV (reference sequence). The CDR3 DNA reads as TGTGCCAGCACACGAGGGGGCGGGCAGCCCCAGCATTTT. Its translation is CASTRGGGQPQHF.

The rearrangement links TRBV27 to TRBJ1-1; TRBD1 is a possible D gene (5 bases). Germline V gene sequence: CDR1 MNHEY, CDR2 SMNVEV (reference sequence). The CDR3 consists of 11 residues. The V gene lost 7 bases and the J gene lost 4 bases, with 7 bases spanning the gap. For the CDR3, the DNA is TGTGCCAGCATTAGGGGCACTGAAGCTTTCTTT. Translation gives CASIRGTEAFF.

The rearrangement uses TRBV30 and TRBJ2-3; D call uncertain. Between the trimmed V and J ends, which lost 1 base and 6 bases, there was a span of 11 bases. This CDR3 contains 13 residues. Germline loops: CDR1 GTSNPN, CDR2 SVGIG (reference sequence). The chain's CDR3 is CAWSGAYEDTQYF. CDR3 nucleotides: TGTGCCTGGAGTGGGGCCTACGAGGATACGCAGTATTTT.

This rearrangement joins TRBV30 to TRBJ2-7, with unresolved D. The CDR3 is made up of 11 amino acids. Germline CDR1 and CDR2: GTSNPN and SVGIG (reference sequence). Deletions cut 3 bases from V and 6 bases from J, with 9 bases between. Here the CDR3 DNA reads TGTGCCTGGAGCGCGTCATCCGAGCAGTACTTC. This gives the protein CAWSASSEQYF.

The J gene is TRBJ2-6, the V gene TRBV7-9; D may be TRBD1 (6 bases). Trimming pared 7 bases from V and 4 bases from J, leaving 17 bases between. This CDR3 has 16 amino acids. Per germline, CDR1 SEHNR and CDR2 FQNEAQ (reference sequence). The CDR3 loop reads CASTPMRGSGANVLTF. DNA for the CDR3: TGTGCCAGCACCCCCATGAGGGGGTCGGGGGCCAACGTCCTGACTTTC.

J is TRBJ1-3 and V is TRBV11-2; D possibly corresponds to TRBD1 (5 bases). The CDR3 spans 14 residues. Germline assignment: CDR1 SGHAT and CDR2 FQNNGV. V was shortened by 8 bases and J by 0 bases, with 11 bases between the two germline ends. The CDR3 spells CASARGDSGNTIYF. CDR3 sequence (DNA): TGTGCCAGCGCCCGGGGGGACTCTGGAAACACCATATATTTT. The full variable domain, its missing parts supplied by reference TRBV11-2 and TRBJ1-3, is EAGVAQSPRYKIIEKRQSVAFWCNPISGHATLYWYQQILGQGPKLLIQFQNNGVVDDSQLPKDRFSAERLKGVDSTLKIQPAKLEDSAVYLCASARGDSGNTIYFGEGSWLTVV.

V is TRBV5-6 and J is TRBJ2-1; 7 nucleotides line up with TRBD2. The V and J ends lost 5 bases and 6 bases, in that order; junction bases with no gene match: 8. The length of the CDR3 is 14 residues. The germline V gene has CDR1 SGHDT and CDR2 YYEEEE. The CDR3 here is CASRRAGTINEQFF. CDR3 DNA sequence: TGTGCCAGCAGGAGGGCCGGGACTATCAATGAGCAGTTCTTC.

The chain combines TRBV19 with TRBJ2-3; 10 bases are a match to TRBD2. The J segment lost 5 bases and the V segment lost 10 bases, leaving 12 bases of the junction unmatched. The CDR3 is 15 amino acids. CDR1 and CDR2 (germline): LNHDA, SQIVND (reference sequence). CDR3 in DNA: TGTGCCATCAGTGAGGGACTAGCGAGAGGAGATACGCAGTATTTT. This codes for CAISEGLARGDTQYF.

The V gene is TRBV6-1, the J gene TRBJ1-1, with D perhaps TRBD1 (5 bases). Trimming left V 8 bases short and J 4 bases short, with 14 bases between. Germline V lookup: CDR1 MNHNS, CDR2 SASEGT. The CDR3 is 13 amino acids. The CDR3 sequence is CASELQVLTEAFF. Written as DNA, the CDR3 is TGTGCCAGCGAGCTACAGGTGCTCACTGAAGCTTTCTTT.

The chain employs TRBV6-6 and TRBJ2-2, with 7 bases lining up with TRBD2. CDR3 length: 14 residues. Trimming took 10 bases from V and 2 from J; bases not matched to a gene: 7. Per the germline V gene, CDR1 is MNHNY and CDR2 is SVGAGI (reference sequence). DNA of the CDR3: TGTGCCACCCGGGCTAGCGGAAACACCGGGGAGCTGTTTTTT. It is translated as CATRASGNTGELFF.

V and J are TRBV4-1 and TRBJ2-7, with 10 bases lining up with TRBD2. The CDR3 totals 17 residues. The trim removed 4 bases at V and 5 bases at J, leaving 14 bases unmatched. The germline CDR1 and CDR2 sequences are MGHRA and YSYEKL. This CDR3 reads CASSLSSLAGGSDEQYF. The CDR3 nucleotides are TGCGCCAGCAGCCTCTCTTCTTTAGCGGGAGGATCGGACGAGCAGTACTTC.

This sequence joins TRBV6-1 and TRBJ2-5; D remains ambiguous. This CDR3 comprises 11 residues. Germline CDR1 and CDR2: MNHNS and SASEGT. Between the trimmed V and J ends, which lost 2 bases and 7 bases, there was a span of 5 bases. The CDR3 sequence: CASSEIRTQYF. CDR3 in DNA: TGTGCCAGCAGTGAAATCAGGACCCAGTACTTC.

The chain couples TRBV11-2 to TRBJ1-1, with D unclear. V was trimmed by 1 base and J by 5 bases, leaving 5 bases between them. The CDR3 extends over 12 amino acids. CDR1 and CDR2 from the germline V gene are SGHAT and FQNNGV. In DNA form, the CDR3 reads TGTGCCAGCAGCTTAGGAGAAACTGAAGCTTTCTTT. Translation: CASSLGETEAFF.

The CDR3 nucleotides read TGTGCCAGCAGGCCCCTAGGGAGGGTAGCTCAGCCCCAGCATTTT. Translation gives CASRPLGRVAQPQHF. The V call is TRBV6-5, the J call TRBJ1-5; D unclear. Trimming cost V 6 bases and J 6 bases, with 18 bases left between them. This CDR3 is built from 15 residues. CDR1 is MNHEY and CDR2 is SVGAGI in the germline V gene.

The chain links TRBV25-1 to TRBJ2-7; 7 positions match TRBD2. This CDR3 comprises 15 residues. The germline V gene encodes CDR1 MGHDK and CDR2 SYGVNS. After removal of 9 bases from V and 0 bases from J, the junction contained 11 bases not matched to a gene. Written as DNA, the CDR3 is TGTGCCAGGGGGGGGGTTTCTAGCAGCTCCTACGAGCAGTACTTC. Its translation is CARGGVSSSSYEQYF.

The chain couples TRBV30 to TRBJ2-5, with 10 bases matching TRBD2. The trim removed 0 bases at V and 9 bases at J, leaving 1 base unmatched. Looked up from germline, CDR1 is GTSNPN and CDR2 is SVGIG (reference sequence). The CDR3 has 12 amino acids. The CDR3 sequence: CAWSVAGGAQYF. The CDR3 DNA reads TGTGCCTGGAGTGTAGCGGGGGGGGCCCAGTACTTC.

CDR3 in amino acids: CAITQRQGVRQYF. The DNA of the CDR3 is TGTGCCATCACCCAGCGACAGGGTGTCAGGCAGTACTTC. The V and J genes are TRBV10-3 and TRBJ2-7, with TRBD1 matching 7 bases. This CDR3 has 13 amino acids. Germline V gives CDR1 ENHRY, CDR2 SYGVKD. After removal of 7 bases from V and 9 bases from J, the junction contained 12 bases not matched to a gene.

The chain joins TRBV19 to TRBJ2-7; TRBD1 is a possible D gene (8 bases). Trimming removed 3 bases at V and 3 bases at J, with 24 bases between. The V gene's germline CDR1 is LNHDA and CDR2 SQIVND (reference sequence). The CDR3 runs to 18 residues. CDR3 amino acids: CASSMPQRDAGGGYEQYF. The CDR3 coding sequence is TGTGCCAGTAGTATGCCCCAGCGGGATGCAGGGGGCGGCTACGAGCAGTACTTC.

The V call is TRBV5-1, the J call TRBJ2-5; 10 bases line up with TRBD1. From germline, CDR1 is SGHRS and CDR2 YFSETQ. The CDR3 runs 16 residues. J gave up 5 bases and V 4 bases, and 11 bases lay outside the gene matches. The CDR3 nucleotides read TGCGCCAGCAGCCGCGATACGGGACAGGGGAGCGAGACCCAGTACTTC. Amino acids: CASSRDTGQGSETQYF. Looking up the rest from reference TRBV5-1 and TRBJ2-5 gives the full variable domain: KAGVTQTPRYLIKTRGQQVTLSCSPISGHRSVSWYQQTPGQGLQFLFEYFSETQRNKGNFPGRFSGRQFSNSRSEMNVSTLELGDSALYLCASSRDTGQGSETQYFGPGTRLLVL.

The chain recombines TRBV27 with TRBJ1-1; the match to TRBD1 covers 7 bases. CDR3 size: 14 residues. Germline CDR1 is MNHEY and CDR2 is SMNVEV (reference sequence). J gave up 0 bases and V 5 bases, and 3 bases lay outside the gene matches. CDR3 sequence (DNA): TGTGCCAGCAGTGCCAGGGGGATGAACACTGAAGCTTTCTTT. Translating it yields CASSARGMNTEAFF.

The chain is built from TRBV5-1 and TRBJ2-1; 12 nucleotides agree with TRBD2. Germline V gene lookup returns CDR1 SGHRS and CDR2 YFSETQ. The trim removed 6 bases at V and 9 bases at J, leaving 7 bases unmatched. The CDR3 is 14 amino acids. The CDR3 coding sequence is TGCGCCAGCACCCGACTAGCGGGGGCGGGTGAGCAGTTCTTC. Protein product: CASTRLAGAGEQFF.

This chain links TRBV11-3 with TRBJ2-7, with TRBD2 matching over 8 bases. Trimming took 4 bases from V and 3 from J; bases not matched to a gene: 14. CDR1 and CDR2 (germline): SGHNT, YENEEA. This CDR3 has 17 residues. CDR3 sequence reads: CASSSDTFRREVYEQYF. Here the CDR3 DNA reads TGTGCCAGCAGCTCTGATACATTCAGGCGGGAGGTCTACGAGCAGTACTTC. The full variable domain, in which reference TRBV11-3 and TRBJ2-7 provide the parts outside the CDR3, is EAGVVQSPRYKIIEKKQPVAFWCNPISGHNTLYWYLQNLGQGPELLIRYENEEAVDDSQLPKDRFSAERLKGVDSTLKIQPAELGDSAVYLCASSSDTFRREVYEQYFGPGTRLTVT.

This rearrangement joins TRBV19 to TRBJ2-1, with 14 bases aligning to TRBD2. CDR3 length: 14 residues. The J segment lost 10 bases and the V segment lost 4 bases, leaving 3 bases of the junction unmatched. Germline CDR1 and CDR2: LNHDA and SQIVND (reference sequence). The CDR3 DNA sequence: TGTGCCAGTAGTACGGGACTAGCGGGAGACGAGCAGTTCTTC. Amino acids: CASSTGLAGDEQFF.